This T cell receptor beta chain was recorded in a study of a mutant IDH1 vaccine in newly diagnosed glioma. Findings of the study overall: Induction of immune responses by the vaccine occurred in about 92% of patients.

Sequencing used immunoSEQ multiplex PCR; TCRdb keeps in-frame clones, though not all of them. The sample consists of 68,000 or so clones, around 82% of them appearing once. This sample's time point: week 35, safety follow-up. A 20-mer mutant IDH1 peptide at 300 ug was injected subcutaneously with topical imiquimod. This clone was recorded only once. Its antigen is still unknown. The V end lost 2 bases, the J end lost 4 bases, and 13 bases lay between the germline ends. Germline V CDR1 and CDR2: SGHRS, YFSETQ. The CDR3 sequence is 14 residues long. The chain joins TRBV5-1 to TRBJ2-7; D possibly corresponds to TRBD2 (6 bases). Material: PBMCs, obtained from a glioma patient whose treatment included an IDH1 peptide vaccine. The sequence derives from a man between 18 and 29 years old with glioma. CDR3 nucleotide sequence: TGCGCCAGCAGCTTTGGGGCTAGCGTATACGAGCAGTACTTC. Translated, it gives CASSFGASVYEQYF.